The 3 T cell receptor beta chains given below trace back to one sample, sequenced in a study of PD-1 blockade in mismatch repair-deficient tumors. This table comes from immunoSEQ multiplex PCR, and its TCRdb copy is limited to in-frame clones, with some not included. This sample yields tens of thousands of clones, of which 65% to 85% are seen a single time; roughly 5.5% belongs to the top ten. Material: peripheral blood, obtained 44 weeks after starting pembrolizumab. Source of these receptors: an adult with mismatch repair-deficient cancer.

The CDR3 DNA reads as TGTGCCTTATCGCAGTTGGGTGCAGGCGGCTACACCTTC. Translation gives CALSQLGAGGYTF. The rearrangement uses TRBV30 and TRBJ1-2; no clear D. The CDR3 extends over 13 amino acids. Trimming pared 7 bases from V and 8 bases from J, leaving 20 bases between. The V gene's germline CDR1 is GTSNPN and CDR2 SVGIG (reference sequence).

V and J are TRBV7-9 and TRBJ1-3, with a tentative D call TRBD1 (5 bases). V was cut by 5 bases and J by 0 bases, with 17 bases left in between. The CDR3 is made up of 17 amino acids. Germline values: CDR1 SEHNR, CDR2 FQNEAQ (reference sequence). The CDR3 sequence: CASSKARDRSSGNTIYF. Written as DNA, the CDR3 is TGTGCCAGCAGCAAAGCTAGGGACCGAAGCTCTGGAAACACCATATATTTT.

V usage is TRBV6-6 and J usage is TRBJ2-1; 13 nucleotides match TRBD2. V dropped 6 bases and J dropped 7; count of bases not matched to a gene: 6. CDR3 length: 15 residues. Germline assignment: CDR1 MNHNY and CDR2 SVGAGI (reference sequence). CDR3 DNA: TGTGCCAGCAGCTCCACTAGCGGGAGGGGAAATGAGCAGTTCTTC. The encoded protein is CASSSTSGRGNEQFF.